The 25 T cell receptor beta chains in this list originate from one sample, sequenced in a study of T cell repertoires in cytomegalovirus infection. Antigen specificity for these receptors is unknown. Each CDR3 protein gets one entry after TCRdb re-called the reads with MiXCR. The sample lists approximately 730,000 distinct CDR3 sequences; around 32% were seen once. The specimen comprised cultured PBMCs, sampled from culture after CMV antigen stimulation. The source is a human donor in good health (CMV status not recorded). Some clones in this sample may be carry-over from other donors' samples.

V usage is TRBV20-1 and J usage is TRBJ1-2; D gene uncertain. The CDR3 length is 15 residues. The germline V gene has CDR1 DFQATT and CDR2 SNEGSKA (reference sequence). Trimming pared 6 bases from V and 0 bases from J, leaving 17 bases between. The CDR3 DNA is TGCAGTGCCCACGATGGGTGGAAATCTAACTATGGCTACACCTTC. Residues: CSAHDGWKSNYGYTF.

This clonotype was counted once. The genes are TRBV20-1 and TRBJ1-5; perhaps TRBD1 as D (6 bases). The CDR3 extends over 16 amino acids. Germline CDR1 reads DFQATT; CDR2 reads SNEGSKA (reference sequence). The ends were cut back, 6 bases at V and 2 bases at J, with 20 bases in the middle. CDR3 sequence reads: CSAPLPGTLGNQPQHF. The CDR3 region has the DNA TGCAGTGCCCCTCTTCCCGGGACATTGGGCAATCAGCCCCAGCATTTT.

Many counts were recorded for this clonotype. The DNA for the CDR3 is TGTGCCAGCAGCTTAAGCAGATATGGAAACACCATATATTTT. Protein: CASSLSRYGNTIYF. The gene calls are TRBV7-2 and TRBJ1-3; D remains ambiguous. Trimming took 2 bases from V and 3 from J, leaving 8 bases between them. Germline CDR1 reads SGHTA; CDR2 reads FQGNSA. This CDR3 spans 14 amino acids.

This chain links TRBV20-1 with TRBJ2-5; D is undetermined. From germline, CDR1 is DFQATT and CDR2 SNEGSKA (reference sequence). The V end was cut by 6 bases, the J end by 1 base, with 6 bases between. The CDR3 covers 11 residues. The CDR3 DNA follows: TGCAGTGCCGTCGCCCAAGAGACCCAGTACTTC. This codes for CSAVAQETQYF.

This clonotype occurred many times. J is TRBJ2-1 and V is TRBV7-8; D call uncertain. This CDR3 spans 15 amino acids. V was trimmed by 5 bases and J by 4 bases, leaving 15 bases between them. Germline V gene lookup returns CDR1 SGHVS and CDR2 FQNEAQ. The CDR3 coding sequence is TGTGCCAGCAGCCCCCGGAGTAGTGGGTACAATGAGCAGTTCTTC. Amino acid sequence: CASSPRSSGYNEQFF.

This chain uses TRBV7-9 with TRBJ1-2; D call uncertain. The germline gives CDR1 SEHNR, CDR2 FQNEAQ (reference sequence). This CDR3 contains 14 residues. The ends were cut back, 5 bases at V and 3 bases at J, with 13 bases in the middle. CDR3 sequence (DNA): TGTGCCAGCAGCGCGTCAGGAAAAGACTATGGCTACACCTTC. Protein sequence: CASSASGKDYGYTF. Full variable domain (remainder filled in from reference TRBV7-9 and TRBJ1-2): DTGVSQNPRHKITKRGQNVTFRCDPISEHNRLYWYRQTLGQGPEFLTYFQNEAQLEKSRLLSDRFSAERPKGSFSTLEIQRTEQGDSAMYLCASSASGKDYGYTFGSGTRLTVV.

This clonotype appeared a few times. The genes are TRBV24-1 and TRBJ1-2, with D uncertain. Germline CDR1 is KGHDR and CDR2 is SFDVKD. Trimming left V 4 bases short and J 0 bases short, with 11 bases between. CDR3 length: 15 residues. CDR3 region: CATSDPGGSNYGYTF. The CDR3 DNA is TGTGCCACCAGTGACCCCGGAGGGTCTAACTATGGCTACACCTTC.

To note about this clonotype: A much larger clone is a single base away; this may be a read error. This rearrangement joins TRBV7-8 to TRBJ2-5; no clear D gene. The CDR3 totals 12 residues. Germline V gene data show CDR1 as SGHVS and CDR2 as FQNEAQ. CDR3 bases: TGTTCCAGCAGCTTTTGGCGGGAGACCCAGTACTTC. Protein product: CSSSFWRETQYF.

The chain employs TRBV29-1 and TRBJ2-3; D might be TRBD2 (6 bases). CDR1 SQVTM and CDR2 ANQGSEA come from the germline V gene. Trimming cost V 1 base and J 3 bases, with 11 bases left between them. The CDR3 is 14 residues long. Here the CDR3 DNA reads TGCAGCGTTGAAGGGACTATGGATACAGATACGCAGTATTTT. It translates to CSVEGTMDTDTQYF.

This rearrangement joins TRBV4-1 to TRBJ2-1; a possible D gene is TRBD2 (5 bases). The CDR3 loop spans 20 amino acids. Per the germline V gene, CDR1 is MGHRA and CDR2 is YSYEKL. V dropped 0 bases and J dropped 3 bases, with 24 bases sitting between them. The CDR3 nucleotides read TGCGCCAGCAGCCAAGATCGAAGGACTGGACGGCACCCGGGCTACAATGAGCAGTTCTTC. Amino acid sequence: CASSQDRRTGRHPGYNEQFF.

The sample holds a few counts of this clonotype. The V call is TRBV7-8, the J call TRBJ2-2; D is uncertain. The CDR3 totals 12 residues. V was shortened by 5 bases and J by 7 bases, with 8 bases between the two germline ends. Per germline, CDR1 SGHVS and CDR2 FQNEAQ. The CDR3 bases are TGTGCCAGCAGCGAGTTCTTCGGGGAGCTGTTTTTT. This codes for CASSEFFGELFF.

This clonotype was picked up many times. At one end the junction does not follow the germline gene, possibly because of a read error. This chain connects TRBV7-8 to TRBJ2-5; 15 nucleotides agree with TRBD2. CDR3 length: 18 residues. CDR1 and CDR2 (germline): SGHVS, FQNEAQ. The CDR3 sequence: CASTLGTSGRPRQETQYF. CDR3 nucleotide sequence: TGTGCCAGCACCTTAGGGACTAGCGGGAGGCCGCGACAAGAGACCCAGTACTTC. The entire variable domain, with the rest obtained from reference TRBV7-8 and TRBJ2-5, is as follows: GAGVSQSPRYKVAKRGQDVALRCDPISGHVSLFWYQQALGQGPEFLTYFQNEAQLDKSGLPSDRFFAERPEGSVSTLKIQRTQQEDSAVYLCASTLGTSGRPRQETQYFGPGTRLLVL.

This clonotype was recorded a few times. The chain links TRBV12-5 to TRBJ2-7; the D is unclear. Trimming removed 6 bases from V and 3 bases from J, with 18 bases in between. The CDR3 covers 15 residues. Germline V gene data show CDR1 as LGHNT and CDR2 as FRNRAP. CDR3 protein: CASGLSGPALYEQYF. CDR3 in DNA: TGTGCTAGTGGGCTTTCGGGCCCCGCCCTCTACGAGCAGTACTTC.

This CDR3 reads CASSLFIGGETQYF. CDR3 in DNA: TGTGCCAGCAGCTTATTTATCGGTGGGGAGACCCAGTACTTC. V usage is TRBV7-2 and J usage is TRBJ2-5; no firm D call. Deletions cut 2 bases from V and 5 bases from J, with 12 bases between. Germline lookup yields CDR1 SGHTA and CDR2 FQGNSA. CDR3 length equals 14 residues.

The chain employs TRBV4-3 and TRBJ2-5, with TRBD2 as a possible D gene (6 bases). Germline loops: CDR1 LGHNA, CDR2 YSLEER. Trimming removed 4 bases at V and 4 bases at J, with 13 bases between. The CDR3 loop spans 14 amino acids. The CDR3 sequence: CASSLSGVGETQYF. The CDR3 region has the DNA TGCGCCAGCAGCCTTTCGGGAGTGGGAGAGACCCAGTACTTC.

The chain is built from TRBV28 and TRBJ2-3, with D tentatively TRBD1 or TRBD2 (6 bases each). CDR1 is MDHEN, CDR2 SYDVKM, per germline. The CDR3 is made up of 13 amino acids. Trimming removed 6 bases at V and 11 bases at J, with 18 bases between. CDR3: CASRGRGGIGQYF. CDR3 coding DNA: TGTGCCAGCAGGGGGAGAGGGGGGATTGGGCAGTATTTT.

There are a few counts of this clonotype. The chain joins TRBV11-2 to TRBJ2-3; D tentatively reads TRBD1 or TRBD2 (5 bases each). Germline CDR1 reads SGHAT; CDR2 reads FQNNGV. The CDR3 is made up of 15 amino acids. V lost 1 base, J lost 6 bases, and 14 bases lay in between. The CDR3 coding sequence is TGTGCCAGCAGCTTAGGGGCTGGGACCCTGGATACGCAGTATTTT. As protein: CASSLGAGTLDTQYF. Variable domain in full (rest from reference TRBV11-2 and TRBJ2-3): EAGVAQSPRYKIIEKRQSVAFWCNPISGHATLYWYQQILGQGPKLLIQFQNNGVVDDSQLPKDRFSAERLKGVDSTLKIQPAKLEDSAVYLCASSLGAGTLDTQYFGPGTRLTVL.

V gene TRBV5-5 combines with J gene TRBJ2-5; D unresolved. CDR1 and CDR2 (germline): SGHKS, YYEKEE (reference sequence). The CDR3 length is 13 residues. V was shortened by 9 bases and J by 9 bases, with 21 bases between the two germline ends. The CDR3 sequence: CATNPPTSNAQYF. As DNA, the CDR3 is TGTGCCACCAACCCCCCGACCAGCAATGCCCAGTACTTC.

This clonotype was found once. The DNA of the CDR3 is TGCGCCAGCAGCTTGGGGCTAGCGGGACGGATACAAGAGACCCAGTACTTC. Translated: CASSLGLAGRIQETQYF. The V and J genes are TRBV5-1 and TRBJ2-5; 9 bases line up with TRBD2. Germline assignment: CDR1 SGHRS and CDR2 YFSETQ. The CDR3 consists of 17 residues. With 0 bases clipped from V and 2 bases from J, the junction kept 8 bases outside the gene matches.

The chain recombines TRBV7-6 with TRBJ1-2, with a weak D call TRBD1 (5 bases). Germline-derived CDR1 and CDR2 are SGHVS and FNYEAQ. V was trimmed by 4 bases and J by 7 bases, leaving 13 bases between them. The CDR3 extends over 13 amino acids. The CDR3 loop is CASSSSGGGGYTF. Here the CDR3 DNA reads TGTGCCAGCAGCTCCTCGGGGGGGGGTGGCTACACCTTC. The full variable domain, in which reference TRBV7-6 and TRBJ1-2 provide the parts outside the CDR3, is GAGVSQSPRYKVTKRGQDVALRCDPISGHVSLYWYRQALGQGPEFLTYFNYEAQQDKSGLPNDRFSAERPEGSISTLTIQRTEQRDSAMYRCASSSSGGGGYTFGSGTRLTVV.

The rearrangement joins TRBV6-5 to TRBJ1-6; D gene unclear. V lost 5 bases, J lost 0 bases, and 11 bases lay in between. The CDR3 consists of 16 residues. Germline V gene sequence: CDR1 MNHEY, CDR2 SVGAGI. CDR3 DNA sequence: TGTGCCAGCAGTCCGAAAGGAAGCTCCTATAATTCACCCCTCCACTTT. It translates to CASSPKGSSYNSPLHF.

This clonotype occurred a few times. The chain uses TRBV7-9 and TRBJ1-1, with 11 bases fitting TRBD1. CDR3 length equals 14 residues. Germline loops: CDR1 SEHNR, CDR2 FQNEAQ (reference sequence). The trim removed 5 bases at V and 4 bases at J, leaving 3 bases unmatched. The CDR3 DNA is TGTGCCAGCAGCGCCGGGACAGGGGGCACTGAAGCTTTCTTT. Its translation is CASSAGTGGTEAFF.

This sequence joins TRBV5-4 and TRBJ1-2; D call uncertain. Germline lookup yields CDR1 SGHNT and CDR2 YYREEE (reference sequence). The CDR3 runs 14 residues. V dropped 6 bases and J dropped 3 bases, with 15 bases sitting between them. The CDR3 sequence is CASTSGREYYGYTF. DNA for the CDR3: TGTGCCAGCACCTCGGGCAGAGAGTACTATGGCTACACCTTC.

This clonotype came up many times. This rearrangement joins TRBV7-2 to TRBJ2-6, with D tentatively TRBD2 (5 bases). The CDR3 runs to 14 residues. V lost 2 bases and J 7 bases, leaving 9 bases between the germline ends. Germline values: CDR1 SGHTA, CDR2 FQGNSA. The CDR3 region has the DNA TGTGCCAGCAGCTTAAGGTCGGGAGCCAACGTCCTGACTTTC. Its protein is CASSLRSGANVLTF.

The chain is built from TRBV20-1 and TRBJ2-3; 7 nucleotides agree with TRBD1. The V and J ends lost 5 bases and 6 bases, in that order; junction bases with no gene match: 5. Germline V lookup: CDR1 DFQATT, CDR2 SNEGSKA (reference sequence). The CDR3 covers 12 residues. The CDR3 nucleotides are TGCAGTGCTTCGCTGGACAGGGATACGCAGTATTTT. Translated, it gives CSASLDRDTQYF.